Listed here are 21 T cell receptor beta chains from one sample, sequenced in a study of regulatory and conventional T cells in RAG deficiency. Profiling relied on immunoSEQ multiplex PCR, and the TCRdb table lists in-frame clones only, not all of them. Counted here are 20,000 to 25,000 clones, around 95% occurring once; the ten biggest clones make up over 1%. The sorted conventional CD4+ T cells were CD25-low and CD127-high, with genomic DNA sequenced. The same sample was also studied in work on regulatory T cells. As that report states: The PCR used 52 TRBV and 13 TRBJ primers.

The specimen sequenced was CD25- CD4+ T cells sorted from blood. These receptors were collected from a human donor in good health.

The rearrangement uses TRBV7-2 and TRBJ2-3; 10 bases are a match to TRBD2. The CDR3 has 17 residues. The J segment lost 0 bases and the V segment lost 4 bases, leaving 7 bases of the junction unmatched. From germline, CDR1 is SGHTA and CDR2 FQGNSA. This CDR3 is CASSSSRTSGSTDTQYF. CDR3 bases: TGTGCCAGCAGCTCTAGCAGGACTAGCGGTAGCACAGATACGCAGTATTTT. The variable domain in full, with the rest retrieved from reference TRBV7-2 and TRBJ2-3, is GAGVSQSPSNKVTEKGKDVELRCDPISGHTALYWYRQSLGQGLEFLIYFQGNSAPDKSGLPSDRFSAERTGGSVSTLTIQRTQQEDSAVYLCASSSSRTSGSTDTQYFGPGTRLTVL.

The rearrangement links TRBV7-2 to TRBJ1-1; TRBD1 matches at 7 bases. This CDR3 region has 14 residues. In germline, CDR1 is SGHTA, CDR2 FQGNSA. J was trimmed by 6 bases and V by 0 bases; bases with no gene match: 4. The CDR3 DNA sequence: TGTGCCAGCAGCTTAGCGACCGGGACAGCTGAAGCTTTCTTT. Amino acid sequence: CASSLATGTAEAFF.

This sequence joins TRBV10-3 and TRBJ2-1, with 8 bases that match TRBD2. V gave up 2 bases and J gave up 6 bases; unmatched junction bases: 6. Looked up from germline, CDR1 is ENHRY and CDR2 is SYGVKD. The CDR3 runs 15 residues. CDR3 protein: CAISELAGGPNEQFF. CDR3 nucleotide sequence: TGTGCCATCAGTGAGCTGGCGGGGGGACCCAATGAGCAGTTCTTC.

A single count supports this clone. The chain has TRBV7-2 and TRBJ2-1, with 9 bases matching TRBD2. V shed 5 bases and J 9 bases; nucleotides not matched to a gene: 17. CDR1 is SGHTA, CDR2 FQGNSA, per germline. There are 17 residues in the CDR3. This CDR3 is CASSLGLGGGARGEQFF. In DNA, the CDR3 is TGTGCCAGCAGCCTAGGGTTGGGCGGGGGGGCCAGAGGTGAGCAGTTCTTC.

Concerning this clone: One end of the junction fails to match germline, which may point to a read error. The rearrangement joins TRBV6-6 to TRBJ2-7; 7 nucleotides match TRBD1. Germline loops: CDR1 MNHNY, CDR2 SVGAGI (reference sequence). This CDR3 has 11 amino acids. CDR3 sequence reads: CASSFNRGFDF. The CDR3 DNA sequence: TGTGCCAGCAGTTTTAACAGGGGTTTTGACTTC.

The chain has TRBV4-3 and TRBJ2-2; 8 bases agree with TRBD2. The J segment lost 9 bases and the V segment lost 0 bases, leaving 9 bases of the junction unmatched. CDR1 LGHNA and CDR2 YSLEER come from the germline V gene. This CDR3 contains 16 residues. CDR3 loop: CASSQDTAGGPRELFF. In nucleotides, the CDR3 is TGCGCCAGCAGCCAAGATACGGCGGGGGGCCCCAGGGAGCTGTTTTTT.

The chain is built from TRBV4-1 and TRBJ2-7; D remains ambiguous. The germline CDR1 and CDR2 sequences are MGHRA and YSYEKL. CDR3 length: 12 amino acids. The V gene lost 1 base and the J gene lost 7 bases, with 8 bases spanning the gap. CDR3 loop: CASSQGPREQYF. CDR3 coding DNA: TGCGCCAGCAGCCAAGGCCCCCGGGAGCAGTACTTC.

The chain uses TRBV5-6 and TRBJ1-2; the D gene is possibly TRBD1 (6 bases). This CDR3 has 15 residues. Germline assignment: CDR1 SGHDT and CDR2 YYEEEE. Trimming left V 4 bases short and J 5 bases short, with 18 bases between. This CDR3 is CASSPGGGRRYGYTF. DNA of the CDR3: TGTGCCAGCAGCCCGGGCGGGGGGCGAAGGTATGGCTACACCTTC. The full variable domain, rest sourced from reference TRBV5-6 and TRBJ1-2, is DAGVTQSPTHLIKTRGQQVTLRCSPKSGHDTVSWYQQALGQGPQFIFQYYEEEERQRGNFPDRFSGHQFPNYSSELNVNALLLGDSALYLCASSPGGGRRYGYTFGSGTRLTVV.

The gene calls are TRBV5-5 and TRBJ2-7; no clear D. The V gene's germline CDR1 is SGHKS and CDR2 YYEKEE (reference sequence). The CDR3 sequence is 12 residues long. V gave up 4 bases and J gave up 2 bases, with 7 bases separating them. The CDR3 spells CASSHKTYEQYF. The CDR3 coding sequence is TGTGCCAGCAGCCACAAGACCTACGAGCAGTACTTC.

This rearrangement joins TRBV28 to TRBJ2-4, with a weak D call TRBD2 (6 bases). Per the germline V gene, CDR1 is MDHEN and CDR2 is SYDVKM. This CDR3 region has 16 residues. V was shortened by 5 bases and J by 4 bases, with 18 bases between the two germline ends. CDR3 DNA: TGTGCCAGCAGTCCCACCGGGACCGGGGGAAAAAACATTCAGTACTTC. Translation gives CASSPTGTGGKNIQYF. The variable domain in full, with the rest retrieved from reference TRBV28 and TRBJ2-4, is DVKVTQSSRYLVKRTGEKVFLECVQDMDHENMFWYRQDPGLGLRLIYFSYDVKMKEKGDIPEGYSVSREKKERFSLILESASTNQTSMYLCASSPTGTGGKNIQYFGAGTRLSVL.

The chain combines TRBV5-1 with TRBJ2-1; TRBD1 might be the D (5 bases). Deletions cut 2 bases from V and 2 bases from J, with 11 bases between. There are 15 residues in the CDR3. CDR1 is SGHRS, CDR2 YFSETQ, per germline. CDR3 residues: CASSLQVEPYNEQFF. CDR3 coding DNA: TGCGCCAGCAGCTTACAGGTGGAACCCTACAATGAGCAGTTCTTC.

The chain combines TRBV19 with TRBJ1-2; D not certain. The V gene's germline CDR1 is LNHDA and CDR2 SQIVND (reference sequence). The CDR3 contains 15 residues. Trimming cost V 3 bases and J 2 bases, with 13 bases left between them. The CDR3 here is CASSISKFSNYGYTF. CDR3 nucleotides: TGTGCCAGTAGTATTAGCAAATTCTCCAACTATGGCTACACCTTC.

The chain joins TRBV5-1 to TRBJ2-3, with a tentative D call TRBD1 (6 bases). The CDR3 runs 14 residues. Trimming removed 4 bases from V and 3 bases from J, with 12 bases in between. Germline CDR1 reads SGHRS; CDR2 reads YFSETQ. CDR3 loop: CASSLDSTTDTQYF. The CDR3 DNA reads TGCGCCAGCAGCCTGGACAGTACTACAGATACGCAGTATTTT.

The chain joins TRBV7-2 to TRBJ2-7; D perhaps matches TRBD1 (6 bases). V gave up 6 bases and J gave up 3 bases, with 18 bases separating them. The CDR3 is 15 amino acids. The germline V gene has CDR1 SGHTA and CDR2 FQGNSA. The CDR3 DNA is TGTGCCAGCAGTCCTACTTCCGGGACACACTACGAGCAGTACTTC. It encodes CASSPTSGTHYEQYF.

The V gene is TRBV28, the J gene TRBJ1-5; 8 bases fit TRBD1. J was trimmed by 12 bases and V by 3 bases; bases with no gene match: 10. Germline CDR1 is MDHEN and CDR2 is SYDVKM. This CDR3 spans 14 amino acids. In DNA, the CDR3 is TGTGCCAGCAGTTTGGGACAGGCGACCTCGCTCCAGCATTTT. It translates to CASSLGQATSLQHF.

The chain is built from TRBV28 and TRBJ1-5, with 9 bases matching TRBD1. CDR1 MDHEN and CDR2 SYDVKM come from the germline V gene. J gave up 5 bases and V 3 bases, and 5 bases lay outside the gene matches. The CDR3 covers 15 residues. CDR3 coding DNA: TGTGCCAGCAGTTTTCACACAGGGGGCCATCAGCCCCAGCATTTT. This sequence encodes CASSFHTGGHQPQHF.

The chain is built from TRBV27 and TRBJ1-1; possibly TRBD1 for D (5 bases). V was pared by 5 bases and J by 1 base, with 11 bases between. Germline V gives CDR1 MNHEY, CDR2 SMNVEV (reference sequence). The CDR3 is 14 amino acids. CDR3 nucleotides: TGTGCCAGCAGTCTTTCAGGGAAGAACACTGAAGCTTTCTTT. Amino acid sequence: CASSLSGKNTEAFF.

The chain is built from TRBV4-2 and TRBJ1-2; 7 nucleotides agree with TRBD1. Germline V gene data show CDR1 as LGHNA and CDR2 as YNFKEQ. J was trimmed by 7 bases and V by 0 bases; bases with no gene match: 8. The CDR3 extends over 15 amino acids. The CDR3 DNA reads as TGTGCCAGCAGCCAAGACCCCACAGGGGACGCTGGCTACACCTTC. It yields the protein CASSQDPTGDAGYTF.

The chain links TRBV5-1 to TRBJ2-1, with a possible D match to TRBD1 (5 bases). Trimming took 4 bases from V and 3 from J, leaving 8 bases between them. CDR3 length: 13 amino acids. The germline gives CDR1 SGHRS, CDR2 YFSETQ. The CDR3: CASSRDSYNEQFF. CDR3 nucleotide sequence: TGCGCCAGCAGCCGTGACAGCTACAATGAGCAGTTCTTC.

The rearrangement joins TRBV6-1 to TRBJ1-2; D not certain. Deletions cut 7 bases from V and 1 base from J, with 13 bases between. The CDR3 contains 14 residues. Germline CDR1 and CDR2: MNHNS and SASEGT. As DNA, the CDR3 is TGTGCCAGCAACAGAGGACTGCTTAACTATGGCTACACCTTC. Its protein product is CASNRGLLNYGYTF.

This clone was counted once. The chain joins TRBV4-1 to TRBJ1-2; 10 nucleotides agree with TRBD1. The CDR3 runs 16 residues. CDR1 and CDR2 (germline): MGHRA, YSYEKL. J gave up 3 bases and V 1 base, and 5 bases lay outside the gene matches. CDR3 region: CASSQGSDRGHYGYTF. The CDR3 DNA follows: TGCGCCAGCAGCCAAGGGAGTGACAGGGGGCACTATGGCTACACCTTC.